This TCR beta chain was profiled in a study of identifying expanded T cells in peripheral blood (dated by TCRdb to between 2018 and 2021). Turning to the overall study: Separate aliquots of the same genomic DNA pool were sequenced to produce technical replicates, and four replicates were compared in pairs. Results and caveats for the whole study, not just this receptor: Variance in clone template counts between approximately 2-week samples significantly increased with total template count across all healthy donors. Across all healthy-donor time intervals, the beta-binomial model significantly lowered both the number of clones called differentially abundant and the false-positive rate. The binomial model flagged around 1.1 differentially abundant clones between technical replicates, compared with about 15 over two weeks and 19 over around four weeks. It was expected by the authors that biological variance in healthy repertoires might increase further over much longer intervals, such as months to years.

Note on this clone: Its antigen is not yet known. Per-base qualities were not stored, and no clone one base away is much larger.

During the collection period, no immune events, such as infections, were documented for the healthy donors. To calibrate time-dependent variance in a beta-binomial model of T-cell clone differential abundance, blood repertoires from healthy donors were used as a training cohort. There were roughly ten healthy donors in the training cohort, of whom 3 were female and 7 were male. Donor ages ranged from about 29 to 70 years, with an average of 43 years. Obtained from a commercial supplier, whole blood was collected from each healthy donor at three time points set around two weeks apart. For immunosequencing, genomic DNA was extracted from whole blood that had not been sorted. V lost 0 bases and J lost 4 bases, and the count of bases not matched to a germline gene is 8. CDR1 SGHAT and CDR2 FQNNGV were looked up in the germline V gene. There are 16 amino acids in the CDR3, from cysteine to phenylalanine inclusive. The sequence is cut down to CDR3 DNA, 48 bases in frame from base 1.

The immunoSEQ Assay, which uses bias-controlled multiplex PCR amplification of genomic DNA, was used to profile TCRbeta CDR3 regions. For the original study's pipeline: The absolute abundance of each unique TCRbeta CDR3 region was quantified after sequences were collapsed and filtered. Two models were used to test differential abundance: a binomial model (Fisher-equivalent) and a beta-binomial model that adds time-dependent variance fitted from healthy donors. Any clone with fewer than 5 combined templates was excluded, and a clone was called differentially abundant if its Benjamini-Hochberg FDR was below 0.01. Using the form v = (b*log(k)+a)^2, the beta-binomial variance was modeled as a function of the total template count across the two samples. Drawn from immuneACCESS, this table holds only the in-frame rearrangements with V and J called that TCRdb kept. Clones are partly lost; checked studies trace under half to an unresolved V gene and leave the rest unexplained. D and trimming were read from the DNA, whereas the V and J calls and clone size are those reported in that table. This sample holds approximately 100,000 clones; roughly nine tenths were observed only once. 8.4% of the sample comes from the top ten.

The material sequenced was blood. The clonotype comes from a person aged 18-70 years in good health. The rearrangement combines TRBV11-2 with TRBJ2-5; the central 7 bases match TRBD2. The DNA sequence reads TGTGCCAGCAGCTTAGATCTGGAGGGAGGGCGAGAGACCCAGTACTTC. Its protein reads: CASSLDLEGGRETQYF. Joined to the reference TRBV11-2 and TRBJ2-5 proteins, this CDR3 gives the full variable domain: EAGVAQSPRYKIIEKRQSVAFWCNPISGHATLYWYQQILGQGPKLLIQFQNNGVVDDSQLPKDRFSAERLKGVDSTLKIQPAKLEDSAVYLCASSLDLEGGRETQYFGPGTRLLVL.